This T cell receptor (beta chain) stems from a study of T cell repertoires in cytomegalovirus infection (dated by TCRdb to the late 2010s). Background on the whole study: Alongside well-studied HLA-B-restricted epitopes, the peptide stimulations were aimed at recently identified HLA-C-restricted CMV epitopes, whose presentation resists viral immunomodulation. Donor HLA type was relevant to the analysis, because carriage of CMV infection together with the matching HLA type was indicated by public TCR beta signatures.

As concerns this clonotype: What antigen it recognizes has not been identified. No base quality values were provided; no much bigger clone lies one nucleotide off.

What this sample's treatment or condition label stands for: in vitro stimulation with specific CMV peptide epitopes to enrich CMV-specific T cells. The reads were generated on an Illumina HiSeq 1500. TCRdb applied fastp at Q25 and MiXCR to the public reads, then kept only in-frame beta chains. Rows with one shared CDR3 protein collapse into an entry with the most common genes and DNA. The sample table shows roughly 920,000 distinct CDR3 sequences, and 30% to 40% are seen once. The ten top clones hold more than 13% of the sample. Summary of the overall study and its limitations: Cumulative frequency of public TCR beta family members discriminated carriers of CMV infection plus the relevant HLA type in this cohort and an independent approximately 370-donor cohort. The ex vivo response was dominated by HLA-C-restricted CMV-specific TCR beta clonotypes, and the single most frequent clonotype in two of eight donors was supplied by these HLA-C-restricted clonotypes.

V is reduced by 4 bases and J by 9 bases, leaving a spacing of 13 bases between them. The CDR3, cysteine through phenylalanine, is 13 amino acids long. Only the CDR3 DNA stays, 39 bases, in frame from base 1. The germline V gene encodes CDR1 SEHNR and CDR2 FQNEAQ (reference sequence). The specimen was cultured CD8+ T cells from PBMCs, collected from culture after CMV antigen stimulation. The chain joins TRBV7-9 to TRBJ2-1, with the D gene not clear enough to name. The origin of this receptor is a human donor in good health (CMV status not recorded). Some clones in this sample may be carry-over from other donors' samples. Here the CDR3 is given as CASSSPLAFEQFF. Here is the DNA: TGTGCCAGCAGCTCCCCCCTGGCTTTTGAGCAGTTCTTC.